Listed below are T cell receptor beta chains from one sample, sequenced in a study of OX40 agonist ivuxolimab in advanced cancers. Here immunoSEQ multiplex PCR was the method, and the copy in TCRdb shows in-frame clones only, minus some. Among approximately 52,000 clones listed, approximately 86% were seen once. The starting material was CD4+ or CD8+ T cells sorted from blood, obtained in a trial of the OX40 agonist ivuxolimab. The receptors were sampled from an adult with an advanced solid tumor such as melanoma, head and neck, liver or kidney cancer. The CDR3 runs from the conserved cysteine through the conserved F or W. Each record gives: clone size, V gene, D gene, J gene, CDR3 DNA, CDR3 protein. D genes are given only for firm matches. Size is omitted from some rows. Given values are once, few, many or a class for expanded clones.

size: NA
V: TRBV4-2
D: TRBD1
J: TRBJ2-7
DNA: TGTGCCAGCAGCCAAGAACGGGACAGGGACTACGAGCAGTACTTC
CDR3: CASSQERDRDYEQYF

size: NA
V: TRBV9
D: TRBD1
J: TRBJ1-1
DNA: TGTGCCAGCAGCGCGCAGACAGGGGACACTGAAGCTTTCTTT
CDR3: CASSAQTGDTEAFF

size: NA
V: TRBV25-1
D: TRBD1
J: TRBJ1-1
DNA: TGTGCCAGCAGCGAAACAAAGACAGGGGGCGTCGCTGAAGCTTTCTTT
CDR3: CASSETKTGGVAEAFF

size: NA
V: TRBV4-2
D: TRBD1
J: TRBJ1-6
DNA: TGTGCCAGCAGCCAATTAGGTGCCAGGGGGGATTCACCCCTCCACTTT
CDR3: CASSQLGARGDSPLHF

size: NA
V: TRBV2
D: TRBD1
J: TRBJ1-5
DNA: TGTGCCAGCAGAGGACAGGGGGCAAGCAATCAGCCCCAGCATTTT
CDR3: CASRGQGASNQPQHF

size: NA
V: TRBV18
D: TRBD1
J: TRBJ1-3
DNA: TGTGCCAGCTCAGAAGGACAGGCTAGCTCTGGAAACACCATATATTTT
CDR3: CASSEGQASSGNTIYF

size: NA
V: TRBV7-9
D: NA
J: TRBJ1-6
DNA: TGTGCCAGCAGCTACTCCTATAATTCACCCCTCCACTTT
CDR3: CASSYSYNSPLHF

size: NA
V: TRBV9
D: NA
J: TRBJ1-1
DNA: TGTGCCAGCAGCGTAGGGGCGGAGAACACTGAAGCTTTCTTT
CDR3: CASSVGAENTEAFF

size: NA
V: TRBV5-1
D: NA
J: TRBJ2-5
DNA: TGCGCCAGCAGCCTTACAACAGGCGGAGAGACCCAGTACTTC
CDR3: CASSLTTGGETQYF

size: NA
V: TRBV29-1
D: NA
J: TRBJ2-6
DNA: TGCAGCGTTGATGAGGTCTCTGGGGCCAACGTCCTGACTTTC
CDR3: CSVDEVSGANVLTF

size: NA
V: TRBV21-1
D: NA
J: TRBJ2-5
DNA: TGTGCCAGCAGCAAAGCCCCAGCGGGGGGGGCCGCGGAGACCCAGTACTTC
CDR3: CASSKAPAGGAAETQYF

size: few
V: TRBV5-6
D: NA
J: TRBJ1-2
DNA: TGTGCCAGCAGACACGCGGGGGTCAACGGCTACACCTTC
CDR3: CASRHAGVNGYTF

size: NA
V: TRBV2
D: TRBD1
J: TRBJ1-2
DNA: TGTGCCAGCAGGGGGGACAGGGGTAACTATGGCTACACCTTC
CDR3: CASRGDRGNYGYTF

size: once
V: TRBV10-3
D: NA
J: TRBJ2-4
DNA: TGTGCCATCCGATCCCTAGCCAAAAACATTCAGTACTTC
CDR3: CAIRSLAKNIQYF

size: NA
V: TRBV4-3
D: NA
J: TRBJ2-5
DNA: TGCGCCAGCAGCCCTATGGGTAATCTTAACCAAGAGACCCAGTACTTC
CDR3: CASSPMGNLNQETQYF

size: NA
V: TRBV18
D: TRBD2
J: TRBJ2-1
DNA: TGTGCCAGCTCACCAGGGACTAGCGATGAGCAGTTCTTC
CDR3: CASSPGTSDEQFF

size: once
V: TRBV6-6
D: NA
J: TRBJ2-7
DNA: TGTGCCAGCAGTATTAACGACTACGAGCAGTACTTC
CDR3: CASSINDYEQYF

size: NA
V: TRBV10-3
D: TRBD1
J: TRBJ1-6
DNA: TGTGCCATCAGCGGACAGGCTAATTCACCCCTCCACTTT
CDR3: CAISGQANSPLHF

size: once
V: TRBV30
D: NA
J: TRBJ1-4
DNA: TGTGCCTGGAAGGGCTATGAAAAACTGTTTTTT
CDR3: CAWKGYEKLFF

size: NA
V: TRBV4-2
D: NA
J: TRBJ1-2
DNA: TGTGCCAGCAGCCAAAAGGGGCCGGGCTTGTATGGCTACACCTTC
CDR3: CASSQKGPGLYGYTF

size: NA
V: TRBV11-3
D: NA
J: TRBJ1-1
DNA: TGTGCCAGCAGCTTATATAGGGAGGAAGCTTTCTTT
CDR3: CASSLYREEAFF

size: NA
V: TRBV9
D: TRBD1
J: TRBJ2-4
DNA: TGTGCCAGCAGCGTCGAGGGGGGACAGGAAAACATTCAGTACTTC
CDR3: CASSVEGGQENIQYF

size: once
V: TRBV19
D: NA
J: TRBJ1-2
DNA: TGTGCCAGTACTAAAACAGGAAACTATGGCTACACCTTC
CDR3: CASTKTGNYGYTF

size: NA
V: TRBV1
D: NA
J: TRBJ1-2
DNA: TGCACCAGCAGTGAGACACTGCGAAAGACCTATGGCTACACCTTC
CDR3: CTSSETLRKTYGYTF

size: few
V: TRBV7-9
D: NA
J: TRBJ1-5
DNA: TGTGCCAGCAGCTTAGGTGATCCTTATAGCAATCAGCCCCAGCATTTT
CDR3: CASSLGDPYSNQPQHF

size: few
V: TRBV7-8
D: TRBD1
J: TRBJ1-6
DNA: TGTGCCAGCAGCTTAGCGAGACAGGGGAATTCACCCCTCCACTTT
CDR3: CASSLARQGNSPLHF